This is a list of T cell receptor beta chains from one sample in a study of neurological immune-mediated disorders. TCRdb reanalysed the 5' RACE reads using MiXCR and keeps one entry per CDR3 protein. Here the sample spans tens of thousands of distinct CDR3 sequences, over 8.5% being singletons. What was sequenced was PBMCs. The receptors come from a male donor with HTLV-1-associated myelopathy (HAM/TSP). Each CDR3 is given without its conserved first and last residue.

j_gene: TRBJ2-3
v_gene: TRBV9
CDR3aa: ASSVVGWVSDTQY

j_gene: TRBJ2-4
v_gene: TRBV12-3/TRBV12-4
CDR3aa: ASSHQDRAQY

j_gene: TRBJ2-7
v_gene: TRBV24-1
CDR3aa: ATIKGGEQY

j_gene: TRBJ2-7
v_gene: TRBV7-8
CDR3aa: ASSLARHEQY

j_gene: TRBJ2-5
v_gene: TRBV7-7
CDR3aa: ASSLGGQETQY

j_gene: TRBJ2-2
v_gene: TRBV24-1
CDR3aa: ATSEGQIPKEKLF

j_gene: TRBJ2-1
v_gene: TRBV28
CDR3aa: ASSLPGGFYNEQF

j_gene: TRBJ2-5
v_gene: TRBV29-1
CDR3aa: SVGPGQETQY

j_gene: TRBJ1-1
v_gene: TRBV6-2/TRBV6-3
CDR3aa: ASTREAEAF

j_gene: TRBJ1-1
v_gene: TRBV7-2
CDR3aa: ASSWTGTGVTEAF

j_gene: TRBJ1-4
v_gene: TRBV5-1
CDR3aa: ASSLQGQGTVVNEKLF

j_gene: TRBJ1-6
v_gene: TRBV15
CDR3aa: ATSPLGIRVNSPLH

j_gene: TRBJ2-7
v_gene: TRBV20-1
CDR3aa: SAIRTSGRYEQY

j_gene: TRBJ2-7
v_gene: TRBV5-1
CDR3aa: ASSVIPGQGNEQY

j_gene: TRBJ2-1
v_gene: TRBV7-2
CDR3aa: ASSEGKRPNAQF

j_gene: TRBJ2-7
v_gene: TRBV7-9
CDR3aa: ASSLVEDSYEQY

j_gene: TRBJ2-5
v_gene: TRBV4-1
CDR3aa: ASSLGPGRSETQY